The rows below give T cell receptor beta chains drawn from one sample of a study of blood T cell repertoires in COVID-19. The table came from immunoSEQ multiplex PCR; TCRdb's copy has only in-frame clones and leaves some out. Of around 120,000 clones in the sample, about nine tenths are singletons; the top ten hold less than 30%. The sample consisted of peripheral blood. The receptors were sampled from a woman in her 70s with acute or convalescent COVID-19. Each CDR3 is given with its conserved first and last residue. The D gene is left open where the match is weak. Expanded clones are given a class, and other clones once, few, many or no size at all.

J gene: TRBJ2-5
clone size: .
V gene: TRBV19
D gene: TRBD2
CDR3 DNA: TGTGCCAGTAGTGGGCTAGCGGAAGAGACCCAGTACTTC
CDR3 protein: CASSGLAEETQYF

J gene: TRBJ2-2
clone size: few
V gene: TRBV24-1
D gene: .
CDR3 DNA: TGTGCCACCAGTGACCCCGGGGGGCCGGGCGGGGAGCTGTTTTTT
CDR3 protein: CATSDPGGPGGELFF

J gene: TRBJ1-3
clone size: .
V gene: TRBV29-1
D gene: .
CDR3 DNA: TGCAGCGTTGCCTCGGGACACCGAAACACCATATATTTT
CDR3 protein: CSVASGHRNTIYF

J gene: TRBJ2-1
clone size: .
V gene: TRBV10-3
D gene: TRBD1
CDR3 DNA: TGTGCCATCAGTGTAGGGACAGGGTATTATGAGCAGTTCTTC
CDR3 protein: CAISVGTGYYEQFF

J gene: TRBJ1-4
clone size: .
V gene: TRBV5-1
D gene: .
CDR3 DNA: TGCGCCAGCAGCTTGGATGGGGCGGGGGGTGAAAAACTGTTTTTT
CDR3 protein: CASSLDGAGGEKLFF

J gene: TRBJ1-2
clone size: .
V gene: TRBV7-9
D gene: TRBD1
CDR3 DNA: TGTGCCAGCAGCCCGACTCAGGGGGCGCATGGCTACACCTTC
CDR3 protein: CASSPTQGAHGYTF

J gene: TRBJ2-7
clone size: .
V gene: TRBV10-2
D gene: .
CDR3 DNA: TGCGCCACCACGGCGGCAACCTACGAGCAGTACTTC
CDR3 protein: CATTAATYEQYF

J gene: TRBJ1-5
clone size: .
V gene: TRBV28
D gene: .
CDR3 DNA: TGTGCCAGCAGCCGTGCCCAGGCAAATAATCAGCCCCAGCATTTT
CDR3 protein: CASSRAQANNQPQHF

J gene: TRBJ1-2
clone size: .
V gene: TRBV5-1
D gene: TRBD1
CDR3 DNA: TGCGCCAGCAGCTTGTTCTCTCCGGGACAGCAGGGCTACACCTTC
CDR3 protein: CASSLFSPGQQGYTF

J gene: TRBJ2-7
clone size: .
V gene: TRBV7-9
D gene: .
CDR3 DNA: TGTGCCAGCAGCTTAGTATGGCGGGGAACGTACGAGCAGTACTTC
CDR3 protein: CASSLVWRGTYEQYF

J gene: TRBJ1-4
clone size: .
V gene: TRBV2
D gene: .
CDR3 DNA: TGTGCCAGCAGTGAAAGGGGTGAAAAACTGTTTTTT
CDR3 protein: CASSERGEKLFF

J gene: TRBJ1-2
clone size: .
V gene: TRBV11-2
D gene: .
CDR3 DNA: TGTGCCAGCAGCTTAGATCCCGGGCAGGGCTATGGCTACACCTTC
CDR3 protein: CASSLDPGQGYGYTF

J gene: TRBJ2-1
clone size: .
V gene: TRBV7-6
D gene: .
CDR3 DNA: TGTGCCAGCAGCCGTTCTAACGAGGGCTACAATGAGCAGTTCTTC
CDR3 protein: CASSRSNEGYNEQFF

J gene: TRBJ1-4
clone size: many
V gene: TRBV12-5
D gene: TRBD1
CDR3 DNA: TGTGCTAGTGGTTCCGACAGGGTAGTAAATGAAAAACTGTTTTTT
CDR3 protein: CASGSDRVVNEKLFF

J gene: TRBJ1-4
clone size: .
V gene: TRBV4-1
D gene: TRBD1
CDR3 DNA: TGCGCCAGCAGCCAGGGACAGGGAAATGAAAAACTGTTTTTT
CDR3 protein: CASSQGQGNEKLFF

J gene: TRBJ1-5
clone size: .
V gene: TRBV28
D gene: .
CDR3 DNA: TGTGCCAGCAGTTTAAAGGGAACAGGTTATAAGCCCCAGCATTTT
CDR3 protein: CASSLKGTGYKPQHF

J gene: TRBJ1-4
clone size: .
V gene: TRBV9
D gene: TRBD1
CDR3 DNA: TGTGCCAGCAGCCCTCGTAGAGGACAGGGTAGTAGTGAAAAACTGTTTTTT
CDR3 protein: CASSPRRGQGSSEKLFF